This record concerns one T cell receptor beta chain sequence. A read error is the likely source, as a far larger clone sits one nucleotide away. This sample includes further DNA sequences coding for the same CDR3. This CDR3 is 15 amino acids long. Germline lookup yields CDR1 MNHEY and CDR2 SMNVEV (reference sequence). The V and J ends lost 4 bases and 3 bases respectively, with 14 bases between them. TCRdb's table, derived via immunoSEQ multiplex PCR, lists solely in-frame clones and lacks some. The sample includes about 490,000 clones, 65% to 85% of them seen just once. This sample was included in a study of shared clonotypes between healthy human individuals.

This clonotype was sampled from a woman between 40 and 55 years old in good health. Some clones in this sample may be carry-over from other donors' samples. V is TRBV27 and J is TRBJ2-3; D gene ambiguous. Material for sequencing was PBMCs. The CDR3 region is CASSSGSIRTDTQYF. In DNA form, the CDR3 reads TGTGCCAGCAGTTCCGGTAGTATCCGTACAGATACGCAGTATTTT.